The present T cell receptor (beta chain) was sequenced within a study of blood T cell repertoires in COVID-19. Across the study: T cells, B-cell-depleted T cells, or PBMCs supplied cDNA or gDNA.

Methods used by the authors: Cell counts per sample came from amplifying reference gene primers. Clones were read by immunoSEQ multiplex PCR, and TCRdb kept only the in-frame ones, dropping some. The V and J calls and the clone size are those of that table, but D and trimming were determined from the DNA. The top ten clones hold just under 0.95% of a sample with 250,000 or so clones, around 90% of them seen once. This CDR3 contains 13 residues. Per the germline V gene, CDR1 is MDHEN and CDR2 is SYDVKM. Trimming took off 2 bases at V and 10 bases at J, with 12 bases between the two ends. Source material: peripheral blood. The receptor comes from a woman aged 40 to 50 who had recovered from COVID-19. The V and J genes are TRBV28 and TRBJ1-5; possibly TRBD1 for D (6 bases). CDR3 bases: TGTGCCAGCAGTTTAGGGGGGGCTCGTCCCCAGCATTTT. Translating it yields CASSLGGARPQHF.